The next 28 T cell receptor beta chains were all read from a single sample in a study of regulatory T cells in long-lasting Graves disease. For TCR beta, libraries came from iRepertoire HTBI primers and Arm-PCR of CDR3 regions. Each CDR3 protein is one row after TCRdb ran MiXCR on the multiplex PCR reads. In the table there are roughly 410,000 distinct CDR3 sequences, roughly 15% of which are singletons. Time point specified: newly diagnosed GD, antithyroid drugs for less than 3 months. PBMC-derived RNA was used for the TCR library. A further study also used this sample, focusing on T cells in Graves' hyperthyroidism and ophthalmopathy.

The source was peripheral blood mononuclear cells (PBMCs), collected at new diagnosis, from a patient treated with antithyroid drugs. The receptor set was obtained from a woman aged 40 to 50 with Graves disease.

This clonotype was recorded many times. The genes are TRBV20-1 and TRBJ2-7; 9 positions match TRBD2. CDR1 is DFQATT, CDR2 SNEGSKA, per germline (reference sequence). After removal of 6 bases from V and 6 bases from J, the junction contained 12 bases not matched to a gene. This CDR3 is built from 14 residues. The CDR3 sequence is CSALPGLAGTEQYF. The CDR3 nucleotides are TGCAGTGCCCTACCGGGACTAGCAGGCACCGAGCAGTACTTC.

The CDR3 DNA sequence: TGTGCCAGCAGCCCCTTGGAGTTGCCAGGGGGTGAGCAGTTCTTC. Its translation is CASSPLELPGGEQFF. This rearrangement joins TRBV7-9 to TRBJ2-1; TRBD1 aligns across 7 bases. The length of the CDR3 is 15 residues. Germline CDR1 and CDR2: SEHNR and FQNEAQ (reference sequence). V shed 5 bases, J shed 9 bases, and the junction held 13 bases outside the gene matches.

This clonotype was seen at least ten times. The chain uses TRBV7-9 and TRBJ2-3, with 8 bases lining up with TRBD2. The CDR3 covers 16 residues. The junction had 13 bases not matched to a gene; V was cut back by 7 bases and J by 4 bases. Per the germline V gene, CDR1 is SEHNR and CDR2 is FQNEAQ (reference sequence). The DNA for the CDR3 is TGTGCCAGCATCGCAGACGGGCGGGAGGTCGCAGATACGCAGTATTTT. Protein product: CASIADGREVADTQYF.

The table lists this clonotype with many counts. This rearrangement joins TRBV28 to TRBJ2-1, with TRBD2 matching 16 bases. V lost 11 bases and J lost 4; bases outside the gene matches: 17. The CDR3 extends over 19 amino acids. Germline V gene sequence: CDR1 MDHEN, CDR2 SYDVKM. CDR3 region: CAGSPGTSGRVGLYNEQFF. CDR3 DNA: TGTGCCGGCTCCCCCGGGACTAGCGGGAGGGTTGGCTTGTACAATGAGCAGTTCTTC.

Regarding this clonotype: A much larger clone differs by one base, so this may be a read error. The chain is built from TRBV5-1 and TRBJ2-5; 7 bases line up with TRBD2. The CDR3 is 15 residues long. Germline CDR1 and CDR2: SGHRS and YFSETQ. V lost 4 bases and J lost 5; bases outside the gene matches: 11. The CDR3 spells CASSTRLAQKETQYF. The CDR3 coding sequence is TGCGCCAGCAGCACCCGACTAGCCCAGAAGGAGACCCAGTACTTC. Looking up the rest from reference TRBV5-1 and TRBJ2-5 gives the full variable domain: KAGVTQTPRYLIKTRGQQVTLSCSPISGHRSVSWYQQTPGQGLQFLFEYFSETQRNKGNFPGRFSGRQFSNSRSEMNVSTLELGDSALYLCASSTRLAQKETQYFGPGTRLLVL.

The table lists this clonotype with many counts. J is TRBJ1-5 and V is TRBV29-1; unclear D gene. Trimming removed 8 bases from V and 5 bases from J, with 16 bases in between. This CDR3 spans 13 amino acids. Germline CDR1 reads SQVTM; CDR2 reads ANQGSEA. Here the CDR3 reads CSYSDGGHQPQHF. In DNA, the CDR3 is TGCAGCTACTCCGATGGTGGTCATCAGCCCCAGCATTTT.

At least ten counts were recorded for this clonotype. The chain is built from TRBV7-3 and TRBJ2-3; 12 nucleotides line up with TRBD2. The CDR3 has 15 residues. With 5 bases clipped from V and 5 bases from J, the junction kept 5 bases outside the gene matches. Germline loops: CDR1 SGHTA, CDR2 FQGTGA. CDR3 residues: CASSPPGLAGDTQYF. Here the CDR3 DNA reads TGTGCCAGCAGCCCTCCGGGACTAGCGGGAGATACGCAGTATTTT.

This rearrangement joins TRBV6-5 to TRBJ2-2, with 10 bases that match TRBD2. CDR3 length equals 18 residues. Germline V gives CDR1 MNHEY, CDR2 SVGAGI. V was pared by 0 bases and J by 8 bases, with 12 bases of the junction left unmatched. The CDR3, as DNA: TGTGCCAGCAGTTACTCGGTCGGTCTAGCGGGAGCCAGGGGGGAGCTGTTTTTT. Its protein product is CASSYSVGLAGARGELFF.

This clonotype was recorded a few times. CDR3 in amino acids: CASSFPNTGELFF. DNA of the CDR3: TGTGCCAGCAGCTTCCCTAACACCGGGGAGCTGTTTTTT. This chain connects TRBV7-9 to TRBJ2-2; D is uncertain. Trimming took off 3 bases at V and 2 bases at J, with 4 bases between the two ends. CDR3 length: 13 amino acids. Germline CDR1 is SEHNR and CDR2 is FQNEAQ (reference sequence).

This clonotype was seen ten or more times. CDR3 nucleotides: TGTGCCAGCAGTTTAATGGGACAGGGGAACACTGAAGCTTTCTTT. It specifies CASSLMGQGNTEAFF. The gene calls are TRBV28 and TRBJ1-1; 9 bases map to TRBD1. Germline V gives CDR1 MDHEN, CDR2 SYDVKM. V lost 2 bases and J lost 1; bases outside the gene matches: 2. This CDR3 has 15 amino acids.

This clonotype was counted many times. The CDR3 region is CASSVGRTYEQYF. The CDR3 DNA reads TGTGCCAGCAGTGTCGGACGGACCTACGAGCAGTACTTC. This sequence joins TRBV2 and TRBJ2-7; D not certain. Germline V gene lookup returns CDR1 SNHLY and CDR2 FYNNEI. The CDR3 totals 13 residues. V was clipped by 4 bases and J by 2 bases, with 9 bases between them.

In its sample, this clonotype was seen many times. This rearrangement joins TRBV7-8 to TRBJ2-7; TRBD1 might be the D (6 bases). V lost 1 base to trimming and J lost 3 bases, with 16 bases between them. This CDR3 is 16 amino acids long. Looked up from germline, CDR1 is SGHVS and CDR2 is FQNEAQ. Here the CDR3 DNA reads TGTGCCAGCAGCTTAGATTTCCGCAGGGGCGACTACGAGCAGTACTTC. This translates into CASSLDFRRGDYEQYF.

The V call is TRBV20-1, the J call TRBJ2-7; maybe TRBD1 (6 bases). V lost 1 base and J lost 4, with 23 bases in between. The CDR3 contains 17 residues. Germline V gene data show CDR1 as DFQATT and CDR2 as SNEGSKA (reference sequence). DNA of the CDR3: TGCAGTGCTAGAGGTCCAGGAGGCCCCGTCAGGGGTTACGAGCAGTACTTC. Protein product: CSARGPGGPVRGYEQYF.

Worth noting for this clonotype: A single base separates this from a much larger clone, so it may be a read error. The V and J genes are TRBV28 and TRBJ1-2; 9 nucleotides line up with TRBD1. The trim removed 8 bases at V and 0 bases at J, leaving 7 bases unmatched. The CDR3 has 15 residues. Germline loops: CDR1 MDHEN, CDR2 SYDVKM. The CDR3 nucleotides are TGTGCCAGCGGTCCTGGGGACAGGGCTAACTATGGCTACACCTTC. Its protein product is CASGPGDRANYGYTF.

This clonotype was counted at least ten times. The chain has TRBV27 and TRBJ1-1; TRBD1 agrees at 8 bases. The germline CDR1 and CDR2 sequences are MNHEY and SMNVEV (reference sequence). Germline trimming cut 3 bases from V and 5 bases from J; bases unmatched to any gene: 17. The CDR3 runs 18 residues. CDR3 amino acids: CASSLAGGAIIGWTEAFF. DNA of the CDR3: TGTGCCAGCAGTTTGGCAGGGGGCGCAATTATCGGATGGACTGAAGCTTTCTTT.

This clonotype was counted many times. This rearrangement joins TRBV12-3 or TRBV12-4 to TRBJ2-3; unclear D gene. The CDR3 is made up of 13 amino acids. Trimming left V 0 bases short and J 8 bases short, with 9 bases between. The CDR3 reads CASSLASTSTQYF. The CDR3 region has the DNA TGTGCCAGCAGTTTAGCGTCTACCTCTACGCAGTATTTT.

This clonotype was seen at least ten times. The genes are TRBV6-2 or TRBV6-3 and TRBJ2-1, with 9 bases identical to TRBD2. The CDR3 is 14 residues long. The trim removed 8 bases at V and 4 bases at J, leaving 6 bases unmatched. From germline, CDR1 is MNHEY and CDR2 SVGEGT. CDR3 coding DNA: TGTGCCAGCTGCCTGACTAGCGGTTACAATGAGCAGTTCTTC. Amino acids: CASCLTSGYNEQFF.

As to this clonotype: A read error may produce the germline difference seen at one junction end. The rearrangement uses TRBV6-1 and TRBJ1-1; D gene unclear. Per the germline V gene, CDR1 is MNHNS and CDR2 is SASEGT. CDR3 length: 14 residues. The CDR3 nucleotides read TGTGCCAGCAGAGAAGGAGGGAGTCAAGGTGAAGCTTTCTTT. Translating gives CASREGGSQGEAFF.

CDR3 sequence reads: CASSPAGASGHQYF. In DNA, the CDR3 is TGTGCCAGCAGCCCTGCGGGGGCTTCCGGGCATCAGTACTTC. The chain is built from TRBV7-2 and TRBJ2-4, with TRBD2 as a possible D gene (7 bases). V lost 5 bases and J lost 12, with 20 bases in between. The CDR3 length is 14 residues. CDR1 and CDR2 from the germline V gene are SGHTA and FQGNSA.

Many counts were recorded for this clonotype. The chain links TRBV28 to TRBJ2-1; 7 bases fit TRBD2. The CDR3 loop spans 16 amino acids. V gave up 5 bases and J gave up 5 bases; unmatched junction bases: 12. Germline V lookup: CDR1 MDHEN, CDR2 SYDVKM. CDR3 coding DNA: TGTGCCAGCAGTCCTTGGGGGGGTCTGGGAAACAATGAGCAGTTCTTC. Amino acid sequence: CASSPWGGLGNNEQFF.

This clonotype was counted between two and nine times. The chain is built from TRBV13 and TRBJ1-4; no definite D call. This CDR3 is built from 16 residues. Germline V gene data show CDR1 as PRHDT and CDR2 as FYEKMQ (reference sequence). Trimming stripped 4 bases from V and 8 bases from J, with 20 bases between. CDR3 coding DNA: TGTGCCAGCAGCTCCAACCCGGGGATGAAAGACGAAAAACTGTTTTTT. Translating gives CASSSNPGMKDEKLFF.

This clonotype appeared many times. This chain joins TRBV12-5 and TRBJ1-1; no clear D gene. The CDR3 extends over 15 amino acids. Trimming stripped 5 bases from V and 0 bases from J, with 13 bases between. Germline-derived CDR1 and CDR2 are LGHNT and FRNRAP. CDR3 nucleotide sequence: TGTGCTAGTGGTAAGAACAGCTACATGAACACTGAAGCTTTCTTT. Translating it yields CASGKNSYMNTEAFF.

This clonotype was seen at least ten times. This sequence joins TRBV13 and TRBJ1-6, with TRBD1 matching over 8 bases. CDR3 length: 14 amino acids. Germline lookup yields CDR1 PRHDT and CDR2 FYEKMQ (reference sequence). V lost 2 bases and J lost 7; bases outside the gene matches: 1. CDR3 in amino acids: CASSLQGANSPLHF. CDR3 DNA sequence: TGTGCCAGCAGCTTACAGGGGGCAAATTCACCCCTCCACTTT. The variable domain in full, completed from reference TRBV13 and TRBJ1-6, reads AAGVIQSPRHLIKEKRETATLKCYPIPRHDTVYWYQQGPGQDPQFLISFYEKMQSDKGSIPDRFSAQQFSDYHSELNMSSLELGDSALYFCASSLQGANSPLHFGNGTRLTVT.

This clonotype was seen repeatedly, ten times or more. V gene TRBV20-1 combines with J gene TRBJ2-5; D is perhaps TRBD2 (6 bases). The CDR3 contains 15 residues. Germline V gene sequence: CDR1 DFQATT, CDR2 SNEGSKA (reference sequence). Trimming left V 0 bases short and J 5 bases short, with 16 bases between. In DNA form, the CDR3 reads TGCAGTGCTAGAGATCTTGTCCGGGGGACGGAGACCCAGTACTTC. As protein: CSARDLVRGTETQYF.

The chain couples TRBV11-3 to TRBJ2-2, with 7 bases that match TRBD2. V was clipped by 4 bases and J by 3 bases; unmatched bases: 5. CDR1 is SGHNT, CDR2 YENEEA, per germline. This CDR3 contains 15 residues. In DNA form, the CDR3 reads TGTGCCAGCAGCTCGCGGGAGATGGACACCGGGGAGCTGTTTTTT. It translates to CASSSREMDTGELFF.

This clonotype was detected a few times. In DNA form, the CDR3 reads TGTGCCAGCAGCGCCACCGGGAAACCCTACGAGCAGTACTTC. Amino acids: CASSATGKPYEQYF. The V gene is TRBV9, the J gene TRBJ2-7, with D perhaps TRBD2 (5 bases). This CDR3 is 14 amino acids long. Trimming removed 3 bases at V and 2 bases at J, with 12 bases between. Germline V gene data show CDR1 as SGDLS and CDR2 as YYNGEE.

This clonotype was found many times. This chain links TRBV18 with TRBJ2-1; D might be TRBD2 (5 bases). The V gene's germline CDR1 is KGHSH and CDR2 LQKENI. The CDR3 loop spans 12 amino acids. V was pared by 0 bases and J by 15 bases, with 12 bases between. The CDR3 DNA sequence: TGTGCCAGCTCACCACCGAGCGGCTTAGGGTTCTTC. It specifies CASSPPSGLGFF.

This clonotype was counted many times. In nucleotides, the CDR3 is TGTGCCAGCAGTTTCTTTGGACTAGCCCATGAGCAGTTCTTC. Its translation is CASSFFGLAHEQFF. The chain joins TRBV12-3 or TRBV12-4 to TRBJ2-1; 8 positions match TRBD2. The V gene end was trimmed by 3 bases and the J gene end by 8 bases; junction bases not matched to a gene: 6. This CDR3 is built from 14 residues.